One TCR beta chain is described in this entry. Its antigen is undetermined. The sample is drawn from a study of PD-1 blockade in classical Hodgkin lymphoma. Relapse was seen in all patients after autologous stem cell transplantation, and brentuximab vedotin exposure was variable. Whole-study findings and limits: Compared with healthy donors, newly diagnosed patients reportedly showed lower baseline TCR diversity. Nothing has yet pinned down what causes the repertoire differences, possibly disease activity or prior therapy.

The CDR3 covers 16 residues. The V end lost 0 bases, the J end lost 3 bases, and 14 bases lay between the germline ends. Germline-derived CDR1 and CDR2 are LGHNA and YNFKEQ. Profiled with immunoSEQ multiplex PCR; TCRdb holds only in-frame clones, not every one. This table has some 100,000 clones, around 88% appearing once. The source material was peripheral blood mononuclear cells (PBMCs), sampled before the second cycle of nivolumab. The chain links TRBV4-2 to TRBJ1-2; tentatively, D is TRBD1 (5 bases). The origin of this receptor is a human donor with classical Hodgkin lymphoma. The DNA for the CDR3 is TGTGCCAGCAGCCAAGATAGGAGGGGCAGGGACTATGGCTACACCTTC. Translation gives CASSQDRRGRDYGYTF.